This T cell receptor beta chain came from a study of OX40 agonist ivuxolimab in advanced cancers. About the study: Of mixed ages from about 20 to 80 and averaging about 56 years, the group was around 78% male. Study-wide results and limits: Antigen targets of the expanded peripheral T cells went undetermined. Relative to CD4+, CD8+ T cells held more expanded clones on average.

Germline assignment: CDR1 SGDLS and CDR2 YYNGEE. The CDR3 length is 15 residues. V was trimmed by 1 base and J by 0 bases, leaving 8 bases between them. Only in-frame clones appear in the TCRdb table, and some are missing; sequencing was by immunoSEQ multiplex PCR. The sample lists about 97,000 clones, 70% to 90% occurring once. In the case of this clone: Antigen specificity is unknown.

The chain links TRBV9 to TRBJ1-5; D unresolved. The sample in question was CD4+ or CD8+ T cells sorted from blood, obtained in a trial of the OX40 agonist ivuxolimab. The receptor was derived from an adult with an advanced solid tumor such as melanoma, head and neck, liver or kidney cancer. This CDR3 reads CASSVSPDSNQPQHF. In DNA form, the CDR3 reads TGTGCCAGCAGCGTATCGCCCGATAGCAATCAGCCCCAGCATTTT.